This paragraph covers one T cell receptor (beta chain) sequence. No antigen is known for it. The data originate from a study of CD8+ T cells in alopecia areata. Whole-study findings and limits: Affected lesional scalp, above all in alopecia totalis/universalis, was more clonal than normal scalp.

The treatment here: oral pan-JAK inhibitor, 5-10 mg twice daily. Punch biopsies of lesional scalp, plus peripheral blood, were taken from alopecia areata patients. The ends were cut back, 2 bases at V and 0 bases at J, with 8 bases in the middle. The CDR3 spans 15 residues. Germline V CDR1 and CDR2: SNHLY, FYNNEI. Once RNA had been extracted, it was reverse transcribed into cDNA to act as the sequencing template. Only in-frame clones appear in the TCRdb table, and some are missing; sequencing was by immunoSEQ multiplex PCR. The table lists around 200,000 clones, 64% of them singletons. Specimen: CD4+ T cells sorted from blood, collected at week 4, from a patient treated with tofacitinib. The sequence was obtained from a human donor with alopecia areata. The chain combines TRBV2 with TRBJ2-1, with D unclear. Here the CDR3 DNA reads TGTGCCAGCAGTGAACTACAGAGCTCCTACAATGAGCAGTTCTTC. Translated: CASSELQSSYNEQFF.